This is a list of T cell receptor beta chains from one sample in a study of shared clonotypes between healthy human individuals. Clones were sequenced by immunoSEQ multiplex PCR, and TCRdb holds only the in-frame ones, with some missing. In the table there are more than 2 million clones, 90% to 95% of which are singletons. Material: naive CD4+ T cells sorted from blood. These receptor sequences come from a man between 18 and 35 years old in good health. Each CDR3 is given with its conserved first and last residue. D genes are given only for firm matches. Clone size is not always given. Where it is, it says once, few, many or a class for expanded clones.

j_call,v_call,d_call,clone_size,cdr3_aa,cdr3_nt
TRBJ2-7,TRBV7-2,NA,NA,CASSLRRDEQYF,TGTGCCAGCAGCTTAAGGCGAGACGAGCAGTACTTC
TRBJ2-5,TRBV7-2,NA,NA,CASSPGALQETQYF,TGTGCCAGCAGCCCGGGGGCCCTCCAAGAGACCCAGTACTTC
TRBJ1-1,TRBV10-3,NA,few,CAISEEGPVTEAFF,TGTGCCATCAGTGAGGAGGGGCCCGTCACTGAAGCTTTCTTT
TRBJ2-2,TRBV6-1,TRBD1,NA,CASRLRSGGPGELFF,TGTGCCAGCAGGCTTCGGTCAGGGGGACCCGGGGAGCTGTTTTTT
TRBJ2-7,TRBV25-1,TRBD1,NA,CASSDYLGDRDIHEQYF,TGTGCCAGCAGTGATTATCTGGGGGACAGGGATATCCACGAGCAGTACTTC
TRBJ1-6,TRBV5-6,TRBD1,once,CASSLRGTGNSPLHF,TGTGCCAGCAGCTTGAGGGGGACAGGGAATTCACCCCTCCACTTT
TRBJ2-7,TRBV5-1,TRBD1,NA,CASAMDRGREQYF,TGCGCCAGCGCTATGGACAGGGGGCGGGAGCAGTACTTC
TRBJ2-7,TRBV28,TRBD2,NA,CASSFWLADSYEQYF,TGTGCCAGCAGTTTTTGGCTAGCGGACTCCTACGAGCAGTACTTC
TRBJ1-5,TRBV6-1,NA,few,CASSEGRDQPQHF,TGTGCCAGCAGTGAAGGCCGGGATCAGCCCCAGCATTTT
TRBJ2-3,TRBV11-2,NA,NA,CASSLELPLDTQYF,TGTGCCAGCAGCTTAGAACTACCCCTGGATACGCAGTATTTT
TRBJ1-6,TRBV10-1,NA,NA,CASSGGSRGSPLHF,TGCGCCAGCAGTGGAGGGTCCCGCGGTTCACCCCTCCACTTT
TRBJ1-6,TRBV25-1,NA,NA,CASTRDGLSSYNSPLHF,TGTGCCAGCACTCGAGACGGTCTGAGCTCCTATAATTCACCCCTCCACTTT
TRBJ2-2,TRBV2,NA,NA,CASTLNGWAGELFF,TGTGCCAGCACCCTAAATGGCTGGGCCGGGGAGCTGTTTTTT
TRBJ2-7,TRBV6-5,NA,NA,CAQGTSYEQYF,TGTGCCCAAGGGACCTCCTACGAGCAGTACTTC
TRBJ2-7,TRBV7-9,TRBD1,NA,CASSSGQVGSYEQYF,TGTGCCAGCAGCTCGGGACAGGTGGGCTCCTACGAGCAGTACTTC
TRBJ2-7,TRBV5-6,NA,NA,CASSGRSNEQYF,TGTGCCAGCAGCGGTCGTTCGAACGAGCAGTACTTC
TRBJ2-7,TRBV6-1,NA,NA,CASSRVEQYF,TGTGCCAGCTCCAGGGTCGAGCAGTACTTC
TRBJ1-6,TRBV19,TRBD1,NA,CASSSDRGSPLHF,TGTGCCAGTAGTTCTGACAGGGGGTCACCCCTCCACTTT
TRBJ1-5,TRBV19,NA,few,CASQKTPQPQHF,TGTGCCAGTCAAAAGACCCCTCAGCCCCAGCATTTT
TRBJ2-7,TRBV5-4,TRBD2,NA,CASSRSGGYEQYF,TGTGCCAGCAGCCGTAGCGGGGGCTACGAGCAGTACTTC
TRBJ1-4,TRBV7-9,TRBD1,once,CASSDNPRTGDEKLFF,TGTGCCAGCAGCGATAACCCACGGACAGGGGATGAAAAACTGTTTTTT
TRBJ2-7,TRBV6-4,NA,NA,CASSDPRTASYEQYF,TGTGCCAGCAGTGACCCACGGACAGCTTCCTACGAGCAGTACTTC
TRBJ2-7,TRBV6-6,TRBD1,NA,CATRDRVVEQYF,TGTGCCACCCGGGACAGGGTTGTCGAGCAGTACTTC
TRBJ2-6,TRBV30,NA,NA,CAWSRVQGTYAGANVLTF,TGTGCCTGGAGTAGAGTTCAGGGGACTTACGCTGGGGCCAACGTCCTGACTTTC
TRBJ1-1,TRBV5-4,NA,NA,CASSLAGRAMNTEAFF,TGTGCCAGCAGCTTGGCCGGGCGGGCAATGAACACTGAAGCTTTCTTT
TRBJ1-1,TRBV28,NA,NA,CASTLPPGGANTEAFF,TGTGCCAGCACCTTACCGCCGGGGGGCGCGAACACTGAAGCTTTCTTT
TRBJ1-5,TRBV6-6,NA,NA,CASSQPGDNQPQHF,TGTGCCAGCAGCCAACCTGGAGACAATCAGCCCCAGCATTTT
TRBJ2-1,TRBV10-1,TRBD1,NA,CASSTGVLNEQFF,TGCGCCAGCAGTACAGGGGTACTCAATGAGCAGTTCTTC
TRBJ1-5,TRBV30,NA,NA,CAWSVGAVLQPQHF,TGTGCCTGGAGTGTAGGGGCAGTACTTCAGCCCCAGCATTTT